This T cell receptor (beta chain) emerged from a study of blood T cell repertoires in COVID-19. Study-wide context: COVID-19 samples collected from the United States, Italy and Spain covered acute and convalescent phases. T cells, B-cell-depleted T cells, or PBMCs supplied cDNA or gDNA.

V lost 5 bases, J lost 0 bases, and 19 bases lay in between. The germline V gene has CDR1 MNHNY and CDR2 SVGAGI (reference sequence). This CDR3 region has 18 residues. Authors' processing steps: Nucleated cell number was recorded as an estimate derived from reference gene primer amplification. Some clones are missing from TCRdb's copy, which holds only in-frame ones; the method was immunoSEQ multiplex PCR. V and J calls and clone size are those listed in that table; D and trimming were worked out from the DNA. Here the sample spans about 320,000 clones, roughly 90% being singletons. All enrollees were about 18 to 89 years old and from approximately 24 US areas.

The clonotype originates from a woman aged 25 to 39 who had been exposed to COVID-19. The chain joins TRBV6-6 to TRBJ1-4, with D maybe TRBD1 (6 bases). Sequenced: PBMCs or T cells enriched from blood (not recorded which). For the CDR3, the DNA is TGTGCCAGCAGTCGCACTACACAGGGCCGTGCAACTAATGAAAAACTGTTTTTT. Translation: CASSRTTQGRATNEKLFF.